Presented here are 17 T cell receptor beta chains from one specimen sequenced in a study of T cells in localized non-small cell lung cancer. Profiling relied on immunoSEQ multiplex PCR, and the TCRdb table lists in-frame clones only, not all of them. The repertoire holds fewer than 90,000 clones, around 80% seen once, with about a fifth in the top ten. The source was PBMCs, collected before any cancer treatment. The receptors shown here come from a man aged 40 to 75 with stage II squamous cell lung carcinoma.

The chain couples TRBV5-6 to TRBJ2-5; D gene ambiguous. The germline V gene encodes CDR1 SGHDT and CDR2 YYEEEE. CDR3 length equals 12 residues. V gave up 4 bases and J gave up 5 bases, with 9 bases separating them. The CDR3: CASSPDLETQYF. CDR3 coding DNA: TGTGCCAGCAGCCCAGACTTGGAGACCCAGTACTTC.

Many counts were recorded for this clone. V is TRBV19 and J is TRBJ1-1, with D perhaps TRBD1 (5 bases). With 7 bases removed from V and 4 bases from J, the gap between germline ends came to 16 bases. In germline, CDR1 is LNHDA, CDR2 SQIVND (reference sequence). The CDR3 runs 14 residues. CDR3 in amino acids: CASTPGGVGTEAFF. CDR3 nucleotide sequence: TGTGCCAGTACTCCGGGAGGGGTCGGCACTGAAGCTTTCTTT.

The chain recombines TRBV4-2 with TRBJ2-3; D might be TRBD1 (6 bases). CDR1 is LGHNA and CDR2 is YNFKEQ in the germline V gene. V was pared by 3 bases and J by 4 bases, with 14 bases between. The CDR3 loop spans 15 amino acids. This CDR3 reads CASSQPGQPPDTQYF. The CDR3 nucleotides are TGTGCCAGCAGCCAGCCGGGACAACCCCCAGATACGCAGTATTTT.

This clone occurred once. The gene calls are TRBV27 and TRBJ2-2, with a tentative D call TRBD1 (6 bases). Trimming removed 6 bases from V and 5 bases from J, with 13 bases in between. CDR3 length equals 14 residues. Germline values: CDR1 MNHEY, CDR2 SMNVEV (reference sequence). The CDR3 bases are TGTGCCAGCAGGGGGTGGGGGCGGACCGGGGAGCTGTTTTTT. Its translation is CASRGWGRTGELFF.

The V and J genes are TRBV4-2 and TRBJ2-7; 7 bases map to TRBD2. V trimming: 1 base; J trimming: 1 base; junction bases outside the gene matches: 7. Looked up from germline, CDR1 is LGHNA and CDR2 is YNFKEQ. This CDR3 spans 16 amino acids. The CDR3 here is CASSQGEGGASYEQYF. CDR3 sequence (DNA): TGTGCCAGCAGCCAAGGGGAGGGAGGGGCTTCCTACGAGCAGTACTTC.

The V and J genes are TRBV5-4 and TRBJ2-3; 7 bases match TRBD2. Trimming at V came to 3 bases and at J to 5 bases, leaving 12 bases not matched to a gene. In germline, CDR1 is SGHNT, CDR2 YYREEE (reference sequence). The CDR3 length is 16 residues. The CDR3 bases are TGTGCCAGCAGCTACACTGGACTAGTGGCGGGAGATACGCAGTATTTT. Translation gives CASSYTGLVAGDTQYF. Full variable domain (missing parts from reference TRBV5-4 and TRBJ2-3): ETGVTQSPTHLIKTRGQQVTLRCSSQSGHNTVSWYQQALGQGPQFIFQYYREEENGRGNFPPRFSGLQFPNYSSELNVNALELDDSALYLCASSYTGLVAGDTQYFGPGTRLTVL.

The V and J genes are TRBV28 and TRBJ2-1; 8 bases agree with TRBD1. The CDR3 spans 17 residues. Germline V lookup: CDR1 MDHEN, CDR2 SYDVKM. Unmatched junction bases numbered 8, after V lost 4 bases and J lost 0 bases. Written as DNA, the CDR3 is TGTGCCAGCAGTTCCGGGACAGGCCCTAGCTCCTACAATGAGCAGTTCTTC. Residues: CASSSGTGPSSYNEQFF. Looking up the rest from reference TRBV28 and TRBJ2-1 gives the full variable domain: DVKVTQSSRYLVKRTGEKVFLECVQDMDHENMFWYRQDPGLGLRLIYFSYDVKMKEKGDIPEGYSVSREKKERFSLILESASTNQTSMYLCASSSGTGPSSYNEQFFGPGTRLTVL.

This clone was found once. V usage is TRBV28 and J usage is TRBJ1-5; perhaps TRBD1 as D (6 bases). Germline V gives CDR1 MDHEN, CDR2 SYDVKM. V gave up 3 bases and J gave up 2 bases, with 23 bases separating them. This CDR3 spans 19 amino acids. This chain's CDR3 is CASSFLRLKGGSGNQPQHF. In nucleotides, the CDR3 is TGTGCCAGCAGTTTTCTTAGGTTGAAGGGGGGGTCGGGCAATCAGCCCCAGCATTTT. Based on the CDR3 plus reference TRBV28 and TRBJ1-5, the full variable domain is DVKVTQSSRYLVKRTGEKVFLECVQDMDHENMFWYRQDPGLGLRLIYFSYDVKMKEKGDIPEGYSVSREKKERFSLILESASTNQTSMYLCASSFLRLKGGSGNQPQHFGDGTRLSIL.

CDR3 coding DNA: TGTGCCGGCCGGACTCCAACTAATGAAAAACTGTTTTTT. Amino acid sequence: CAGRTPTNEKLFF. V gene TRBV7-9 combines with J gene TRBJ1-4; D remains ambiguous. The length of the CDR3 is 13 residues. Germline values: CDR1 SEHNR, CDR2 FQNEAQ (reference sequence). V was pared by 11 bases and J by 0 bases, with 10 bases between.

This clone was detected a few times. The V and J genes are TRBV19 and TRBJ2-1; D perhaps matches TRBD2 (7 bases). The CDR3 contains 15 residues. Trimming pared 6 bases from V and 6 bases from J, leaving 18 bases between. The germline V gene has CDR1 LNHDA and CDR2 SQIVND (reference sequence). The CDR3 DNA is TGTGCCAGTAGCTCCCTGGGGGCTAGCGGCAATGAGCAGTTCTTC. This codes for CASSSLGASGNEQFF.

This clone turned up a few times. V gene TRBV27 combines with J gene TRBJ2-1; the match to TRBD2 covers 12 bases. The CDR3 runs to 16 residues. V was pared by 7 bases and J by 9 bases, with 13 bases of the junction left unmatched. The germline V gene encodes CDR1 MNHEY and CDR2 SMNVEV (reference sequence). The DNA for the CDR3 is TGTGCCAGCACAGCTTTGACTAGCGGGAGTTCGGGTGAGCAGTTCTTC. Amino acid sequence: CASTALTSGSSGEQFF.

The chain uses TRBV7-2 and TRBJ1-1; 7 nucleotides agree with TRBD1. Germline CDR1 is SGHTA and CDR2 is FQGNSA. The CDR3 covers 13 residues. J lost 1 base, V lost 8 bases, and 4 bases had no gene match. The CDR3 sequence: CASGGQANTEAFF. The CDR3 DNA sequence: TGTGCCAGCGGAGGACAGGCGAACACTGAAGCTTTCTTT.

Concerning this clone: A junction end diverges from the germline sequence, so it may reflect a read error. This chain uses TRBV18 with TRBJ1-2, with TRBD1 identical over 7 bases. This CDR3 spans 15 amino acids. From germline, CDR1 is KGHSH and CDR2 LQKENI. CDR3 DNA: TGTGCCAGCTCACCTCCCCCCGGGACAGCTTATGGATACACCTTC. Translated: CASSPPPGTAYGYTF.

This sequence joins TRBV7-2 and TRBJ2-7; TRBD2 agrees at 7 bases. The V segment lost 5 bases and the J segment 2 bases; nucleotides outside the gene matches: 6. CDR1 SGHTA and CDR2 FQGNSA come from the germline V gene. This CDR3 has 14 residues. The CDR3 nucleotides read TGTGCCAGCAGCACCGGGACTACCCCCTACGAGCAGTACTTC. Translated, it gives CASSTGTTPYEQYF.

The gene calls are TRBV10-3 and TRBJ1-2; no clear D. Trimming took off 2 bases at V and 8 bases at J, with 9 bases between the two ends. Germline CDR1 ENHRY, CDR2 SYGVKD. The CDR3 consists of 12 residues. The CDR3 loop reads CAISENLGGYTF. Written as DNA, the CDR3 is TGTGCCATCAGTGAGAACCTCGGGGGCTACACCTTC.

As regards this clone: This sample also contains other DNA sequences that code for the same CDR3. V gene TRBV5-1 combines with J gene TRBJ2-7, with TRBD1 as a possible D gene (6 bases). CDR1 and CDR2 (germline): SGHRS, YFSETQ. Trimming pared 1 base from V and 1 base from J, leaving 12 bases between. The CDR3 is 15 residues long. The CDR3 loop reads CASSLSRGSSYEQYF. Here the CDR3 DNA reads TGCGCCAGCAGCTTGAGTAGGGGGTCTTCCTACGAGCAGTACTTC.

This chain joins TRBV2 and TRBJ2-3, with 7 bases identical to TRBD2. Germline assignment: CDR1 SNHLY and CDR2 FYNNEI. V lost 3 bases, J lost 2 bases, and 2 bases stayed unmatched. This CDR3 has 14 amino acids. CDR3 loop: CASSEGLSTDTQYF. CDR3 nucleotide sequence: TGTGCCAGCAGTGAGGGACTATCCACAGATACGCAGTATTTT.